The present TCR beta chain was sequenced within a study of cytomegalovirus exposure and HLA in healthy donors. Points from the study as a whole: An analysis done earlier found most TCR beta V segments productive about 87% or about 30% of the time. Some V segments (TRBV6-2 and TRBV6-3 among them) were excluded as indistinguishable. Links to common viral pathogens appeared, in a later analysis, for several of the most significant clusters.

CDR1 is MNHEY and CDR2 is SMNVEV in the germline V gene (reference sequence). This CDR3 has 15 residues. V dropped 4 bases and J dropped 5; count of bases not matched to a gene: 7. Comment on this clone: No antigen is known for it.

Both 60 Vbeta primers and 13 Jbeta primers went into the PCR. Produced via immunoSEQ multiplex PCR; TCRdb's table is partial and in-frame only. The sample contains some 160,000 clones, more than 70% of which appear only once. Sequencing was done on a sample of PBMCs. The clonotype originates from a male donor in good health and CMV-seropositive. The V gene is TRBV27, the J gene TRBJ2-7, with 11 bases identical to TRBD1. The CDR3 sequence: CASSSLGQGANEQYF. In DNA, the CDR3 is TGTGCCAGCAGTTCCCTCGGACAGGGGGCTAACGAGCAGTACTTC.